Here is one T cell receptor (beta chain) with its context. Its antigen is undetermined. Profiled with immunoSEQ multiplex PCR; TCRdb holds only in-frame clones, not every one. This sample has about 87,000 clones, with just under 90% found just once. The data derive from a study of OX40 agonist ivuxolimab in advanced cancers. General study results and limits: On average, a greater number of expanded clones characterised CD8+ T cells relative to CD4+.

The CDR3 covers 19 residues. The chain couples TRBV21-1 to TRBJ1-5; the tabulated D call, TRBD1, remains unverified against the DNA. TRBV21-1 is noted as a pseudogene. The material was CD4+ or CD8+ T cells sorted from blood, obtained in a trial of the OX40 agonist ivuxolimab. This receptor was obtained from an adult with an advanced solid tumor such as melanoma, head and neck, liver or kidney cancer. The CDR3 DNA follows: TGTGCCAGCAGCCCAAAGTCAGGACAGCAACCTTATAGCAATCAGCCCCAGCATTTT. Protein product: CASSPKSGQQPYSNQPQHF.